A single sample is the source of the 31 T cell receptor beta chains below, sequenced in a study of OX40 agonist ivuxolimab in advanced cancers. Libraries were prepared by immunoSEQ multiplex PCR; TCRdb keeps only in-frame clonotypes and omits some of them. The sample shows 60,000 to 75,000 clones, 87% of them seen only once. The starting material was CD4+ or CD8+ T cells sorted from blood, obtained in a trial of the OX40 agonist ivuxolimab. These receptors were obtained from an adult with an advanced solid tumor such as melanoma, head and neck, liver or kidney cancer.

The chain carries TRBV28 and TRBJ1-1; D not certain. Trimming removed 6 bases at V and 10 bases at J, with 9 bases between. This CDR3 region has 10 residues. Germline-derived CDR1 and CDR2 are MDHEN and SYDVKM. CDR3 sequence: CASRGRVAFF. The CDR3 region has the DNA TGTGCCAGCAGAGGGAGGGTAGCTTTCTTT.

The chain has TRBV27 and TRBJ2-5; D is uncertain. Germline loops: CDR1 MNHEY, CDR2 SMNVEV (reference sequence). The CDR3 is 15 residues long. Trimming took 6 bases from V and 5 from J, leaving 19 bases between them. The CDR3 here is CASSYRLSVWETQYF. CDR3 bases: TGTGCCAGCAGCTACCGCCTTTCGGTTTGGGAGACCCAGTACTTC.

This chain uses TRBV28 with TRBJ2-7, with TRBD2 matching over 8 bases. Germline assignment: CDR1 MDHEN and CDR2 SYDVKM. CDR3 size: 15 residues. The trim removed 5 bases at V and 3 bases at J, leaving 9 bases unmatched. The DNA for the CDR3 is TGTGCCAGCAGTGGGAGCGGGAGAGGTTACTACGAGCAGTACTTC. Its protein is CASSGSGRGYYEQYF. The complete variable domain, with remaining parts taken from reference TRBV28 and TRBJ2-7, reads DVKVTQSSRYLVKRTGEKVFLECVQDMDHENMFWYRQDPGLGLRLIYFSYDVKMKEKGDIPEGYSVSREKKERFSLILESASTNQTSMYLCASSGSGRGYYEQYFGPGTRLTVT.

The V and J genes are TRBV14 and TRBJ1-1; unclear D gene. Germline loops: CDR1 SGHDN, CDR2 FVKESK. The CDR3 loop spans 14 amino acids. Trimming stripped 3 bases from V and 2 bases from J, with 10 bases between. The CDR3 sequence is CASSHHGFNTEAFF. CDR3 sequence (DNA): TGTGCCAGCAGCCATCATGGGTTCAACACTGAAGCTTTCTTT.

The chain has TRBV5-1 and TRBJ1-3; 8 nucleotides agree with TRBD1. The CDR3 consists of 16 residues. Per the germline V gene, CDR1 is SGHRS and CDR2 is YFSETQ. Trimming took 1 base from V and 2 from J; bases not matched to a gene: 5. The CDR3 DNA sequence: TGCGCCAGCAGCTTGCAGGGGGCGACAACTGGAAACACCATATATTTT. This gives the protein CASSLQGATTGNTIYF.

In its sample, this clone was seen once. This chain joins TRBV28 and TRBJ2-7, with TRBD2 matching over 13 bases. V lost 7 bases, J lost 5 bases, and 14 bases stayed unmatched. CDR3 length equals 17 residues. Germline V gives CDR1 MDHEN, CDR2 SYDVKM. The CDR3 DNA sequence: TGTGCCAGCACCCCAGGTGGACTAGCGGGAGTGTCCCACGAGCAGTACTTC. Translated: CASTPGGLAGVSHEQYF.

The chain combines TRBV19 with TRBJ2-2; 9 nucleotides line up with TRBD1. The CDR3 is made up of 13 amino acids. The junction had 4 bases not matched to a gene; V was cut back by 7 bases and J by 7 bases. Germline lookup yields CDR1 LNHDA and CDR2 SQIVND (reference sequence). Here the CDR3 DNA reads TGTGCCAGTATACAGGGGGCCCGCGGGGAGCTGTTTTTT. Translated, it gives CASIQGARGELFF.

V and J are TRBV28 and TRBJ2-1, with 9 bases matching TRBD1. The V and J ends lost 6 bases and 0 bases, in that order; junction bases with no gene match: 15. This CDR3 has 19 amino acids. Looked up from germline, CDR1 is MDHEN and CDR2 is SYDVKM. The CDR3 region is CASSPGTGNRWGSYNEQFF. The CDR3 DNA follows: TGTGCCAGCAGCCCGGGGACAGGGAATAGGTGGGGCTCCTACAATGAGCAGTTCTTC. Full variable domain (rest looked up from reference TRBV28 and TRBJ2-1): DVKVTQSSRYLVKRTGEKVFLECVQDMDHENMFWYRQDPGLGLRLIYFSYDVKMKEKGDIPEGYSVSREKKERFSLILESASTNQTSMYLCASSPGTGNRWGSYNEQFFGPGTRLTVL.

The rearrangement joins TRBV29-1 to TRBJ2-7, with 8 bases matching TRBD2. In germline, CDR1 is SQVTM, CDR2 ANQGSEA. This CDR3 spans 13 amino acids. V was pared by 5 bases and J by 2 bases, with 5 bases of the junction left unmatched. CDR3 nucleotide sequence: TGCAGCGTTCGAAGCGGGAGAACCTACGAGCAGTACTTC. Amino acid sequence: CSVRSGRTYEQYF.

The J gene is TRBJ2-7, the V gene TRBV7-9; possibly TRBD1 or TRBD2 for D (5 bases each). Germline V gives CDR1 SEHNR, CDR2 FQNEAQ (reference sequence). CDR3 length equals 15 residues. Trimming took off 4 bases at V and 2 bases at J, with 15 bases between the two ends. The CDR3 region is CASSSSDQGAYEQYF. The CDR3 coding sequence is TGTGCCAGCAGCTCCAGCGATCAGGGAGCCTACGAGCAGTACTTC.

This chain connects TRBV19 to TRBJ2-1; 13 bases fit TRBD2. With 7 bases clipped from V and 5 bases from J, the junction kept 11 bases outside the gene matches. The CDR3 extends over 17 amino acids. Germline assignment: CDR1 LNHDA and CDR2 SQIVND (reference sequence). CDR3 sequence: CASIPPLAGGKNNEQFF. The CDR3 bases are TGTGCCAGTATCCCCCCACTAGCGGGAGGGAAGAACAATGAGCAGTTCTTC.

The V call is TRBV4-2, the J call TRBJ2-1; D unresolved. V was cut by 0 bases and J by 0 bases, with 9 bases left in between. Per germline, CDR1 LGHNA and CDR2 YNFKEQ. This CDR3 has 16 amino acids. CDR3 protein: CASSQDGGSSYNEQFF. CDR3 in DNA: TGTGCCAGCAGCCAAGACGGCGGTAGCTCCTACAATGAGCAGTTCTTC.

This chain uses TRBV5-1 with TRBJ2-5; either TRBD1 or TRBD2 may supply D (6 bases each). CDR1 and CDR2 from the germline V gene are SGHRS and YFSETQ. The CDR3 extends over 15 amino acids. Between the trimmed V and J ends, which lost 1 base and 5 bases, there was a span of 15 bases. Written as DNA, the CDR3 is TGCGCCAGCAGCTTGATAGGGGGACGGGAGGAGACCCAGTACTTC. Protein sequence: CASSLIGGREETQYF. Supplemented by reference TRBV5-1 and TRBJ2-5, the full variable domain reads KAGVTQTPRYLIKTRGQQVTLSCSPISGHRSVSWYQQTPGQGLQFLFEYFSETQRNKGNFPGRFSGRQFSNSRSEMNVSTLELGDSALYLCASSLIGGREETQYFGPGTRLLVL.

The rearrangement uses TRBV6-6 and TRBJ2-7; D is perhaps TRBD1 (6 bases). Trimming took off 4 bases at V and 5 bases at J, with 15 bases between the two ends. The CDR3 contains 14 residues. The germline V gene encodes CDR1 MNHNY and CDR2 SVGAGI (reference sequence). Here the CDR3 DNA reads TGTGCCAGCAGTTTTTCGGGACAATTCGACGAGCAGTACTTC. Its protein product is CASSFSGQFDEQYF.

The rearrangement joins TRBV29-1 to TRBJ2-5; D possibly matches TRBD1 or TRBD2 (5 bases each). The CDR3 runs to 16 residues. Trimming took off 7 bases at V and 5 bases at J, with 26 bases between the two ends. Germline V CDR1 and CDR2: SQVTM, ANQGSEA. CDR3 amino acids: CSGQIGGSGIGETQYF. The CDR3 DNA reads TGCAGCGGCCAGATTGGGGGAAGCGGAATAGGGGAGACCCAGTACTTC.

V is TRBV5-1 and J is TRBJ2-5; D is uncertain. Germline V CDR1 and CDR2: SGHRS, YFSETQ. V shed 0 bases and J shed 3 bases, with 3 bases lying between them. This CDR3 comprises 12 residues. DNA of the CDR3: TGCGCCAGCAGCTTGGCCAAAGAGACCCAGTACTTC. It yields the protein CASSLAKETQYF.

This clone was seen only once. The chain uses TRBV10-3 and TRBJ1-2; no firm D call. The CDR3 spans 13 residues. Germline V gene data show CDR1 as ENHRY and CDR2 as SYGVKD. The ends were cut back, 6 bases at V and 2 bases at J, with 10 bases in the middle. CDR3 protein: CAIRPPMNYGYTF. The CDR3 nucleotides read TGTGCCATCAGACCTCCGATGAACTATGGCTACACCTTC.

This chain uses TRBV5-1 with TRBJ2-1; 10 nucleotides agree with TRBD2. The length of the CDR3 is 17 residues. V was pared by 1 base and J by 0 bases, with 4 bases of the junction left unmatched. The V gene's germline CDR1 is SGHRS and CDR2 YFSETQ. In DNA, the CDR3 is TGCGCCAGCAGCTTGACTAGCGGGACTAGCTCCTACAATGAGCAGTTCTTC. It is translated as CASSLTSGTSSYNEQFF.

The chain joins TRBV9 to TRBJ2-5; D possibly uses TRBD1 or TRBD2 (6 bases each). The CDR3 runs to 15 residues. V lost 7 bases and J 0 bases, leaving 16 bases between the germline ends. The germline CDR1 and CDR2 sequences are SGDLS and YYNGEE. CDR3 DNA sequence: TGTGCCAGCTACCGGGGGCTCACGTACCAAGAGACCCAGTACTTC. This codes for CASYRGLTYQETQYF. Variable domain in full (rest from reference TRBV9 and TRBJ2-5): DSGVTQTPKHLITATGQRVTLRCSPRSGDLSVYWYQQSLDQGLQFLIQYYNGEERAKGNILERFSAQQFPDLHSELNLSSLELGDSALYFCASYRGLTYQETQYFGPGTRLLVL.

The chain employs TRBV5-1 and TRBJ2-1; 8 positions agree with TRBD1. This CDR3 spans 13 amino acids. Germline assignment: CDR1 SGHRS and CDR2 YFSETQ. J was trimmed by 7 bases and V by 2 bases; bases with no gene match: 2. In nucleotides, the CDR3 is TGCGCCAGCAGCTTAACAGGGGGGAATGAGCAGTTCTTC. Its protein product is CASSLTGGNEQFF.

J is TRBJ1-2 and V is TRBV6-1, with D hard to call. Trimming removed 7 bases at V and 7 bases at J, with 16 bases between. This CDR3 is built from 13 residues. Germline values: CDR1 MNHNS, CDR2 SASEGT. CDR3 in amino acids: CASKDPARPGYTF. The DNA of the CDR3 is TGTGCCAGCAAGGACCCGGCTCGCCCTGGCTACACCTTC.

The chain has TRBV10-2 and TRBJ2-5; TRBD2 is a possible D gene (5 bases). V was clipped by 7 bases and J by 5 bases, with 14 bases between them. Germline V lookup: CDR1 WSHSY, CDR2 SAAADI. The CDR3 loop spans 13 amino acids. In nucleotides, the CDR3 is TGCGCCAGCACCGAGGGTATCGGCGAGACCCAGTACTTC. This codes for CASTEGIGETQYF.

The rearrangement links TRBV9 to TRBJ2-5; D is unresolved. Germline V gene data show CDR1 as SGDLS and CDR2 as YYNGEE. The CDR3 is 12 amino acids. The ends were cut back, 3 bases at V and 7 bases at J, with 10 bases in the middle. The CDR3 DNA sequence: TGTGCCAGCAGCGAGTTCAGTGGGACCCAGTACTTC. It encodes CASSEFSGTQYF.

The chain combines TRBV6-6 with TRBJ1-2; 12 bases are a match to TRBD1. V lost 4 bases, J lost 8 bases, and 8 bases stayed unmatched. The CDR3 runs 15 residues. CDR1 is MNHNY and CDR2 is SVGAGI in the germline V gene (reference sequence). As DNA, the CDR3 is TGTGCCAGCAGTTTCTCCGGGACAGGGGGCTTGGGCTACACCTTC. Translated: CASSFSGTGGLGYTF.

The V gene is TRBV4-1, the J gene TRBJ1-5, with 7 bases lining up with TRBD1. Germline V gene lookup returns CDR1 MGHRA and CDR2 YSYEKL. The V segment lost 1 base and the J segment 4 bases; nucleotides outside the gene matches: 10. The CDR3 length is 17 residues. The CDR3 protein is CASSQAAGGAFNQPQHF. CDR3 DNA: TGCGCCAGCAGCCAAGCGGCAGGGGGTGCCTTTAATCAGCCCCAGCATTTT.

The J gene is TRBJ2-1, the V gene TRBV30, with no clear D. The CDR3 is made up of 17 amino acids. Germline V gene data show CDR1 as GTSNPN and CDR2 as SVGIG (reference sequence). V was clipped by 1 base and J by 0 bases, with 16 bases between them. CDR3 protein: CAWSADRASISYNEQFF. The CDR3 DNA follows: TGTGCCTGGAGTGCTGACCGGGCCTCAATCTCCTACAATGAGCAGTTCTTC.

Here the CDR3 DNA reads TGTGCCAGCAGCTTAGACGTGAACTTCTATCAGCCCCAGCATTTT. Protein product: CASSLDVNFYQPQHF. The chain has TRBV7-2 and TRBJ1-5, with D uncertain. Germline values: CDR1 SGHTA, CDR2 FQGNSA. CDR3 length: 15 amino acids. The V and J ends lost 1 base and 5 bases respectively, with 12 bases between them.

This clone showed up just a few times. The rearrangement joins TRBV5-1 to TRBJ2-7; D is unresolved. Trimming removed 0 bases at V and 4 bases at J, with 5 bases between. CDR3 size: 12 residues. Per the germline V gene, CDR1 is SGHRS and CDR2 is YFSETQ. CDR3: CASSLGQYEQYF. As DNA, the CDR3 is TGCGCCAGCAGCTTGGGGCAGTACGAGCAGTACTTC.

This rearrangement joins TRBV28 to TRBJ1-2, with 7 bases matching TRBD1. Germline V CDR1 and CDR2: MDHEN, SYDVKM. This CDR3 comprises 18 residues. V gave up 2 bases and J gave up 7 bases; unmatched junction bases: 19. CDR3 residues: CASSLRRPTKTGRGGYTF. CDR3 DNA sequence: TGTGCCAGCAGTTTACGTCGACCCACCAAGACAGGGAGGGGTGGCTACACCTTC.

This chain uses TRBV2 with TRBJ2-5; 14 nucleotides line up with TRBD2. Germline CDR1 reads SNHLY; CDR2 reads FYNNEI. This CDR3 region has 18 residues. V dropped 6 bases and J dropped 4; count of bases not matched to a gene: 13. The CDR3 loop reads CASRAGLAGGPGGETQYF. The CDR3, as DNA: TGTGCCAGCAGGGCTGGACTAGCGGGGGGCCCAGGAGGAGAGACCCAGTACTTC.

The J gene is TRBJ2-5, the V gene TRBV10-2; D is tentatively TRBD1 or TRBD2 (5 bases each). The CDR3 covers 16 residues. CDR1 is WSHSY and CDR2 is SAAADI in the germline V gene. V was cut by 6 bases and J by 0 bases, with 17 bases left in between. This CDR3 is CASRGLGAAYQETQYF. DNA for the CDR3: TGCGCCAGCAGGGGCCTCGGGGCAGCGTACCAAGAGACCCAGTACTTC.